The T cell receptor beta chain described here comes from a study of control samples from healthy donors and cancer patients. CDR3 length: 14 amino acids. The germline V and J ends were trimmed by 3 bases and 2 bases, with 8 bases remaining between them. The germline CDR1 and CDR2 sequences are SGHTA and FQGTGA. TCRdb's table, derived via immunoSEQ multiplex PCR, lists solely in-frame clones and lacks some. The profile shows almost 95,000 clones, over 75% of them singletons. The chain joins TRBV7-3 to TRBJ1-3; D is ambiguous. The specimen was blood. This receptor was taken from a woman younger than 30 in good health. The CDR3 bases are TGTGCCAGCAGCTTGGGAGAGCCTGGAAACACCATATATTTT. Its translation is CASSLGEPGNTIYF. The full variable domain, its missing parts supplied by reference TRBV7-3 and TRBJ1-3, is GAGVSQTPSNKVTEKGKYVELRCDPISGHTALYWYRQSLGQGPEFLIYFQGTGAADDSGLPNDRFFAVRPEGSVSTLKIQRTERGDSAVYLCASSLGEPGNTIYFGEGSWLTVV.